The 5 T cell receptor beta chains reported below all come from one sample, sequenced in a study of blood T cell repertoires in COVID-19 (TCRdb year 2020). The library came from the immunoSEQ multiplex PCR assay. TCRdb retrieved this table from immuneACCESS and kept in-frame rearrangements only. Not all clones are present; in checked studies, unresolved V genes account for under half, and no reason is known for the remainder. The sample records about 210,000 clones, 80% to 90% of which are singletons. Less than 3% of the sample rests with the top ten. Sequencing used peripheral blood. The receptors come from a man in his fifties or sixties with active or convalescent COVID-19.

The V and J genes are TRBV7-2 and TRBJ2-3; TRBD2 matches 7 bases. V was pared by 5 bases and J by 4 bases, with 15 bases of the junction left unmatched. The CDR3 totals 17 residues. CDR1 and CDR2 (germline): SGHTA, FQGNSA. The CDR3 coding sequence is TGTGCCAGCAGCCCCCGCCCTCGCGGGGGACGGGCAGATACGCAGTATTTT. The encoded protein is CASSPRPRGGRADTQYF.

V usage is TRBV28 and J usage is TRBJ2-1, with 9 bases aligning to TRBD1. Germline V lookup: CDR1 MDHEN, CDR2 SYDVKM. CDR3 size: 16 residues. Trimming cost V 6 bases and J 3 bases; bases outside gene matches: 9. The CDR3 loop is CASSRNRGLRYNEQFF. CDR3 sequence (DNA): TGTGCCAGCAGCCGAAACAGGGGGCTTCGCTACAATGAGCAGTTCTTC.

V and J are TRBV5-1 and TRBJ1-1; D unclear. The CDR3 length is 13 residues. The germline CDR1 and CDR2 sequences are SGHRS and YFSETQ. The V gene lost 7 bases and the J gene lost 0 bases, with 10 bases spanning the gap. CDR3 in amino acids: CASSHQVNTEAFF. The CDR3 bases are TGCGCCAGCTCCCACCAGGTGAACACTGAAGCTTTCTTT.

The chain carries TRBV18 and TRBJ1-1; 7 nucleotides agree with TRBD1. Germline V lookup: CDR1 KGHSH, CDR2 LQKENI. J lost 3 bases, V lost 3 bases, and 7 bases had no gene match. The CDR3 has 15 amino acids. The CDR3 DNA reads as TGTGCCAGCTCACCCAGGACAGGCTTTGACACTGAAGCTTTCTTT. Translating gives CASSPRTGFDTEAFF.

V is TRBV10-3 and J is TRBJ2-1, with 8 bases lining up with TRBD1. V shed 6 bases, J shed 5 bases, and the junction held 6 bases outside the gene matches. The CDR3 covers 14 residues. In germline, CDR1 is ENHRY, CDR2 SYGVKD. The CDR3 nucleotides are TGTGCCATCAGGGACAGGGTTCAACACAATGAGCAGTTCTTC. It codes for CAIRDRVQHNEQFF.